Listed below are T cell receptor beta chains from one sample, sequenced in a study of T-cell reconstitution after alpha-beta-depleted transplantation in children. TCRdb processed the PCR reads anew with MiXCR; each CDR3 protein has one entry. The repertoire includes roughly 350,000 distinct CDR3 sequences, around 10% of them detected once, and 2% to 2.5% sits in the top ten. Specimen: PBMCs from the stem cell graft donor, collected from the stem cell graft. The receptors were sampled from a human donor who donated a stem cell graft to a child with acute lymphoblastic leukemia. CDR3s include the opening cysteine and the closing phenylalanine or tryptophan. The D gene is left open where the match is weak. Part of the rows lack a size; the others show once, few, many or a class for expanded clones.

v_gene	j_gene	abundance	d_gene	CDR3aa	CDR3nt
TRBV20-1	TRBJ1-2	-	-	CSASEIPTRPGNYGYTF	TGCAGTGCTAGCGAAATACCCACAAGGCCCGGAAACTATGGCTACACCTTC
TRBV5-1	TRBJ2-5	many	TRBD2	CASSLGTRQETQYF	TGCGCCAGCAGCCTCGGGACTAGGCAAGAGACCCAGTACTTC
TRBV7-9	TRBJ2-7	many	TRBD1	CASSYDRLGTGGWEQYF	TGTGCCAGCAGCTACGACCGATTGGGGACAGGGGGTTGGGAGCAGTACTTC
TRBV7-2	TRBJ2-5	many	-	CASRTADYRYQETQYF	TGTGCCAGCAGGACCGCGGACTACCGATACCAAGAGACCCAGTACTTC
TRBV7-9	TRBJ2-2	few	TRBD1	CASSFSAQGADTGELFF	TGTGCCAGCAGCTTCTCCGCCCAGGGGGCGGACACCGGGGAGCTGTTTTTT
TRBV10-3	TRBJ1-2	-	TRBD1	CASQGAAGYTF	TGTGCCAGCCAGGGGGCGGCTGGCTACACCTTC
TRBV9	TRBJ2-3	many	-	CASSVVSSVADTQYF	TGTGCCAGCAGCGTAGTTTCTAGCGTTGCAGATACGCAGTATTTT
TRBV28	TRBJ2-7	few	-	CASRLNGASYEQYF	TGTGCCAGCCGCCTTAATGGAGCTTCCTACGAGCAGTACTTC
TRBV20-1	TRBJ2-7	-	-	CSASQGPYQQYF	TGCAGTGCTTCACAGGGTCCCTACCAGCAGTACTTC
TRBV6-6	TRBJ2-7	-	TRBD1	CASRLTGSEQYF	TGTGCCAGCAGGTTGACAGGGAGCGAGCAGTACTTC
TRBV11-1	TRBJ1-2	-	-	CASSPPRLGQNPNYGYTF	TGTGCCAGCAGCCCTCCCCGCCTCGGACAGAATCCTAACTATGGCTACACCTTC
TRBV7-2	TRBJ2-5	few	-	CASSGTFQETQYF	TGTGCCAGCAGTGGGACTTTCCAAGAGACCCAGTACTTC
TRBV20-1	TRBJ2-3	-	TRBD2	CSAITPLAGTDTQYF	TGCAGTGCTATAACCCCACTAGCGGGCACAGATACGCAGTATTTT
TRBV7-2	TRBJ1-2	few	-	CASSLDFLYGYTF	TGTGCCAGCAGCTTAGACTTCCTCTATGGCTACACCTTC
TRBV20-1	TRBJ1-4	many	-	CSASSYATNEKLFF	TGCAGTGCTAGCTCTTACGCAACTAATGAAAAACTGTTTTTT
TRBV5-1	TRBJ1-1	-	-	CASSLNSQGNTEAFF	TGCGCCAGCAGCTTGAATAGCCAGGGCAACACTGAAGCTTTCTTT
TRBV20-1	TRBJ2-2	few	-	CSARQDTWSGELFF	TGCAGTGCTAGACAGGACACCTGGTCCGGGGAGCTGTTTTTT
TRBV3-1	TRBJ2-6	few	TRBD1	CASSWYDRGSSGANVLTF	TGTGCCAGCAGCTGGTACGACAGGGGCAGTTCAGGGGCCAACGTCCTGACTTTC
TRBV9	TRBJ2-7	-	TRBD1	CASSVDRGGEQYF	TGTGCCAGCAGCGTCGACAGGGGGGGTGAGCAGTACTTC
TRBV6-5	TRBJ1-5	few	TRBD1	CASSYRRDRVNQPQHF	TGTGCCAGCAGTTACCGCCGGGACAGGGTCAATCAGCCCCAGCATTTT
TRBV19	TRBJ1-1	few	-	CASSDRMNTEAFF	TGTGCCAGTAGTGACAGGATGAACACTGAAGCTTTCTTT
TRBV7-9	TRBJ2-4	few	TRBD2	CASSPGLAGLAKNIQYF	TGTGCCAGCAGCCCGGGACTAGCGGGGCTAGCCAAAAACATTCAGTACTTC
TRBV5-1	TRBJ2-1	many	TRBD2	CASSSGLAGVDEQFF	TGCGCCAGCAGCTCGGGACTAGCGGGAGTAGATGAGCAGTTCTTC
TRBV5-6	TRBJ2-1	many	TRBD2	CASSAPSGRAYNEQFF	TGTGCCAGCAGCGCTCCTAGCGGGAGGGCCTACAATGAGCAGTTCTTC
TRBV2	TRBJ2-1	few	-	CASSEKRAGQFF	TGTGCCAGCAGTGAAAAGAGGGCCGGGCAGTTCTTC
TRBV7-2	TRBJ2-3	many	TRBD2	CASSQTGTSPRAQYF	TGTGCCAGCAGCCAGACCGGGACTAGCCCGCGTGCGCAGTATTTT
TRBV12-3/TRBV12-4	TRBJ2-3	few	-	CASSTTGRPDTQYF	TGTGCCAGCAGTACCACAGGGCGGCCAGATACGCAGTATTTT
TRBV7-3	TRBJ2-3	few	-	CASSSRTPDTQYF	TGTGCCAGCAGCTCACGGACCCCAGATACGCAGTATTTT
TRBV3-1	TRBJ2-1	-	-	CASSQDPGRVNEQFF	TGTGCCAGCAGCCAAGATCCGGGCAGGGTGAATGAGCAGTTCTTC
TRBV12-3/TRBV12-4	TRBJ1-3	-	TRBD1	CASSFRDRGYLTGNTIYF	TGTGCCAGCAGTTTTCGGGACAGGGGGTACTTAACTGGAAACACCATATATTTT
TRBV29-1	TRBJ1-4	few	TRBD1	CSARDRVGEKLFF	TGCAGCGCAAGGGACAGGGTTGGAGAAAAACTGTTTTTT
TRBV24-1	TRBJ2-3	-	TRBD1	CATSDNRDRGRASTDTQYF	TGTGCCACCAGTGACAACCGGGACAGGGGACGGGCTAGCACAGATACGCAGTATTTT
TRBV15	TRBJ2-3	-	TRBD1	CATSRGQGKTDTQYF	TGTGCCACCAGCAGAGGACAGGGAAAAACAGATACGCAGTATTTT
TRBV12-5	TRBJ2-1	few	TRBD2	CASTSGSAYNEQFF	TGTGCTAGCACTAGCGGGAGCGCCTACAATGAGCAGTTCTTC
TRBV7-9	TRBJ2-7	few	TRBD2	CASSLAGTHEQYF	TGTGCCAGCAGCCTAGCGGGAACCCACGAGCAGTACTTC
TRBV29-1	TRBJ2-2	-	TRBD1	CSVPRGQANTGELFF	TGCAGCGTACCGCGGGGACAGGCGAACACCGGGGAGCTGTTTTTT
TRBV5-5	TRBJ1-3	-	-	CSSSLDPRRPSGNTIYF	TGTTCCAGCAGCCTCGACCCCCGGCGGCCCTCGGGAAACACCATATATTTT
TRBV4-1	TRBJ2-5	few	TRBD2	CASSYLAGGPREETQYF	TGCGCCAGCAGCTATCTAGCGGGAGGGCCTAGAGAGGAGACCCAGTACTTC
TRBV15	TRBJ1-6	many	-	CATSTDPVNSPLHF	TGTGCCACCAGCACGGACCCGGTTAATTCACCCCTCCACTTT
TRBV4-2	TRBJ2-1	few	-	CASSQELGAGLSYNEQFF	TGTGCCAGCAGCCAAGAACTTGGAGCGGGTCTCTCCTACAATGAGCAGTTCTTC
TRBV7-2	TRBJ2-1	few	TRBD2	CASSRSGTSGPYNEQFF	TGTGCCAGCAGCAGGTCCGGGACTAGCGGACCTTACAATGAGCAGTTCTTC
TRBV3-1	TRBJ2-1	few	-	CASSQEGRGVYNEQFF	TGTGCCAGCAGCCAAGAGGGTCGCGGGGTTTACAATGAGCAGTTCTTC
TRBV2	TRBJ2-6	few	-	CASSVLGPTSFWASGANVLTF	TGTGCCAGCAGTGTGCTGGGCCCGACCTCTTTCTGGGCCTCTGGGGCCAACGTCCTGACTTTC
TRBV29-1	TRBJ1-2	many	-	CSVEDWAGQGLF	TGCAGCGTTGAAGATTGGGCGGGACAAGGCCTCTTC
TRBV5-1	TRBJ2-1	-	-	CASRASGAVSYNEQFF	TGCGCCAGCAGAGCATCAGGGGCCGTCTCCTACAATGAGCAGTTCTTC
TRBV5-1	TRBJ2-7	-	TRBD2	CASSLALAGVGTYEQYF	TGCGCCAGCAGCTTGGCTCTAGCGGGAGTGGGCACCTACGAGCAGTACTTC
TRBV3-1	TRBJ1-2	few	TRBD1	CASRPTGGFSYGYTF	TGTGCCAGCAGACCGACAGGGGGATTTAGCTATGGCTACACCTTC
TRBV27	TRBJ2-7	few	TRBD2	CASTSRLAGSYEQYF	TGTGCCAGCACTTCCCGACTAGCGGGCTCCTACGAGCAGTACTTC
TRBV6-5	TRBJ2-1	few	-	CASSYLTGSSEQFF	TGTGCCAGCAGTTACTTGACTGGGAGCTCTGAGCAGTTCTTC
TRBV27	TRBJ1-6	-	TRBD1	CASSNRGNNSPLHF	TGTGCCAGCAGCAACAGGGGTAATAATTCACCCCTCCACTTT
TRBV5-1	TRBJ2-3	-	TRBD2	CASGGLAGDTDTQYF	TGCGCCAGCGGGGGACTAGCGGGGGACACAGATACGCAGTATTTT
TRBV3-1	TRBJ1-2	-	-	CASSQRYGYTF	TGTGCCAGCAGCCAACGATATGGCTACACCTTC